This T cell receptor (beta chain) is drawn from a study of T-cell memory formation after mild COVID-19. Turning to the study itself: Largely, TCR clusters stayed within a single donor. Findings of the study overall: Mostly located in CM and EM were contracting CD4+ clones, with contracting CD8+ clones located in EMRA. Memory cells collected pre-infection included some clones that later responded, suggesting cross-reactive memory joined.

This clonotype was detected ten times or more. Its antigen is not identified. The CDR3 consists of 13 residues. Unmatched junction bases numbered 5, after V lost 6 bases and J lost 5 bases. Constant-segment primers and 5'RACE yielded cDNA libraries for TCR alpha and TCR beta, each carrying sample barcodes and UMIs. One entry per CDR3 protein results from TCRdb running MiXCR on the 5' RACE reads. The sample carries 130,000 to 150,000 distinct CDR3 sequences, around 21% recorded once. The clonotype comes from an adult woman who had mild COVID-19 (a few samples of this study predate the infection). Cell type and time point are not known. This chain links TRBV12-3 or TRBV12-4 with TRBJ2-5; 8 positions agree with TRBD2. Sequenced input: PBMCs or a T cell subset sorted from them (not recorded which). The CDR3 sequence is CASRAPSGETQYF. For the CDR3, the DNA is TGTGCCAGCAGAGCTCCTAGCGGGGAGACCCAGTACTTC.